This T cell receptor beta chain stems from a study of neurological immune-mediated disorders. Each CDR3 protein gets one entry after TCRdb re-called the 5' RACE reads with MiXCR. In the table there are fewer than 85,000 distinct CDR3 sequences, approximately 5% of which are singletons. Study-wide results and caveats: No link was found between any clinical or MRI feature and the multiple sclerosis repertoire cluster. Multiple sclerosis patients had less TCR clonal expansion than even healthy controls, unlike HTLV-1-associated myelopathy.

This clonotype occurred many times. Its antigen is still unknown. Between the trimmed V and J ends, which lost 4 bases and 5 bases, there was a span of 6 bases. Germline CDR1 is SGHAT and CDR2 is FQNNGV. The CDR3 sequence is 12 residues long. The sequencing input was PBMCs. This chain joins TRBV11-2 and TRBJ2-1; no definite D call. The receptor's source is a woman between 25 and 40 years old with multiple sclerosis. The CDR3 reads CASSSLHNEQFF. For the CDR3, the DNA is TGTGCCAGCAGCTCCCTCCACAATGAGCAGTTCTTC.